Reported below is one T cell receptor beta chain. A read error may produce the germline difference seen at one junction end. The data are from a study of blood T cell repertoires in COVID-19. Across the whole study: The United States, Italy and Spain provided the acute and convalescent COVID-19 samples.

Method: immunoSEQ multiplex PCR; TCRdb's copy keeps in-frame clones and lacks some. The repertoire includes over 250,000 clones, 75% to 95% of them detected once, and around 2.5% sits in the top ten. This CDR3 has 15 residues. Germline V gene lookup returns CDR1 KGHDR and CDR2 SFDVKD. This chain joins TRBV24-1 and TRBJ2-2, with 7 bases that match TRBD2. Input material: peripheral blood. This receptor was obtained from a person aged 18-30 years with COVID-19, enrolled during active disease. CDR3 sequence (DNA): TGTGCCACCAGTGTAGCGGGCCTGAACGCCGGGGAGCTGTTTTTT. Encoded protein: CATSVAGLNAGELFF.